This T cell receptor (beta chain) was identified in a study of cytomegalovirus exposure and HLA in healthy donors. Study context: A prior study identified 90 million to 120 million unique TCR beta sequences from roughly 180 million T cells. Samples from HLA-typed donors yielded around 85 million unique TCRs in an early data release. The study's findings and limits: Among donors in an Asian-associated ancestry cluster, a later analysis reportedly found fewer N-insertions than the approximately 700-donor mean. For most TCR sequences rarity was the rule, although some public TCRs occurred in many donors.

Primers included in the PCR were 60 Vbeta and 13 Jbeta primers. Repertoires were generated with immunoSEQ multiplex PCR, while TCRdb's copy carries only in-frame clones and drops some. The sample table sets out 45,000 to 60,000 clones. In regard to this clone: The antigen remains undetermined.

The clonotype was recovered from a male donor in good health and CMV-seronegative. Input material: PBMCs.

The CDR3 nucleotides read TGTGCCAGCAGGTTAAGCGGGGGCCACACAGATACGCAGTATTTT. Translated: CASRLSGGHTDTQYF. The rearrangement joins TRBV7-2 to TRBJ2-3, with 8 bases that match TRBD2. This CDR3 has 15 residues. Germline CDR1 reads SGHTA; CDR2 reads FQGNSA. The junction had 7 bases not matched to a gene; V was cut back by 6 bases and J by 2 bases.